Sequencing of this T cell receptor beta chain was carried out in a study of patients and donors after allogeneic stem cell transplantation. V shed 6 bases and J 9 bases; nucleotides not matched to a gene: 8. Germline V CDR1 and CDR2: DFQATT, SNEGSKA (reference sequence). The CDR3 totals 14 residues. TCRdb re-derived calls from the RT-PCR reads in MiXCR, one entry per CDR3 protein. This table holds about 400,000 distinct CDR3 sequences, 16% found once. There are many counts of this clonotype. The sample was blood, either unsorted or a sorted T cell fraction (not recorded which). This TCR was sampled from a human donor who was either an allogeneic HSCT recipient or a stem cell or donor lymphocyte infusion donor (not recorded which). It is not recorded whose cells these are; they may come from a transplant donor. The chain joins TRBV20-1 to TRBJ2-1; 13 bases fit TRBD2. The chain's CDR3 is CSAHTSGGAPEQFF. CDR3 bases: TGCAGTGCCCATACTAGCGGGGGGGCCCCTGAGCAGTTCTTC.